Listed below are T cell receptor beta chains from one sample, sequenced in a study of blood T cell repertoires in COVID-19. Generated by immunoSEQ multiplex PCR, the TCRdb table keeps only in-frame clones and is missing some. This sample has about 46,000 clones, with 86% found just once. Specimen: PBMCs or T cells enriched from blood (not recorded which). The receptors here all came from a woman aged 45 to 65 who had recovered from COVID-19. Both conserved end residues are part of each CDR3.

V,CDR3
TRBV28,CASSSIDRGWVYQPQHF
TRBV19,CASSKTRQGSNQPQHF
TRBV6-2/TRBV6-3,CASSSQGGYEQYF
TRBV11-2,CASSLQGTVTGELFF
TRBV7-9,CAEASSSNTGELFF
TRBV4-2,CASSQDWATGANVLTF
TRBV28,CASSLGQGYGYTF
TRBV29-1,CSGYHLANEQFF
TRBV27,CASKRGPGYEQYF
TRBV9,CASSVEQGPWDTQYF
TRBV19,CASSMGTGANTEAFF
TRBV5-1,CASSLVAEQETQYF
TRBV28,CASSSRGGFWANQPQHF